These T cell receptor beta chains were read from a single sample in a study of cytomegalovirus exposure and HLA in healthy donors. The assay was immunoSEQ multiplex PCR, and TCRdb's table has in-frame clones only and misses some. This table holds about 210,000 clones, roughly 80% found once. What was sequenced was PBMCs. These receptors originate from a man between 40 and 49 years old in good health and CMV-seropositive. Both conserved end residues are part of each CDR3. The D gene is left open where the match is weak. Size is stated for part of the rows, as once, few or many counts, or as a class when the clone is expanded.

TRBJ1-2,TRBD1,TRBV29-1,NA,CSVVDRGQGYTF,TGCAGCGTTGTTGACAGGGGGCAAGGCTACACCTTC
TRBJ2-1,TRBD2,TRBV9,NA,CASSVGSGSYNEQFF,TGTGCCAGCAGCGTAGGCAGCGGGAGTTACAATGAGCAGTTCTTC
TRBJ1-1,NA,TRBV6-1,NA,CASSEAGSPATEAFF,TGTGCCAGCAGTGAAGCGGGCTCCCCGGCAACTGAAGCTTTCTTT
TRBJ1-1,NA,TRBV19,NA,CASSNRGTEAFF,TGTGCCAGTAGTAATCGGGGCACTGAAGCTTTCTTT
TRBJ2-1,NA,TRBV12-5,NA,CASGLVQKGWSDEQFF,TGTGCTAGTGGTTTGGTACAAAAGGGGTGGTCGGATGAGCAGTTCTTC
TRBJ1-2,NA,TRBV29-1,NA,CSVFLPGYGYTF,TGCAGCGTGTTCCTCCCCGGCTATGGCTACACCTTC
TRBJ1-2,NA,TRBV18,NA,CASSQDATGGDGYTF,TGTGCCAGCTCTCAAGATGCGACAGGAGGAGATGGCTACACCTTC
TRBJ2-3,TRBD1,TRBV5-1,NA,CASSLGQGMEDTQYF,TGCGCCAGCAGCTTGGGACAGGGGATGGAAGATACGCAGTATTTT
TRBJ2-7,TRBD1,TRBV19,NA,CASSITGGTYEQYF,TGTGCCAGTAGTATTACAGGGGGCACCTACGAGCAGTACTTC
TRBJ2-7,NA,TRBV6-1,once,CASSVEAPYEQYF,TGTGCCAGCAGTGTAGAGGCGCCCTACGAGCAGTACTTC
TRBJ1-3,NA,TRBV4-1,NA,CASSQVWPSGGNTIYF,TGCGCCAGCAGCCAAGTGTGGCCTTCGGGGGGAAACACCATATATTTT
TRBJ1-2,NA,TRBV5-1,NA,CASSRGNTGVYGYTF,TGCGCCAGCAGCCGCGGTAATACAGGCGTCTATGGCTACACCTTC
TRBJ2-7,TRBD1,TRBV4-1,NA,CASSQVVGTVSYEQYF,TGCGCCAGCAGCCAAGTTGTTGGGACAGTCTCCTACGAGCAGTACTTC
TRBJ2-5,TRBD2,TRBV2,NA,CASRGAGEETQYF,TGTGCCAGCAGGGGAGCGGGAGAGGAGACCCAGTACTTC
TRBJ2-2,NA,TRBV6-1,NA,CASSEFSGSNTGELFF,TGTGCCAGCAGTGAGTTCTCCGGGTCGAACACCGGGGAGCTGTTTTTT
TRBJ2-3,TRBD2,TRBV5-4,NA,CASSLGTSGTLSTDTQYF,TGTGCCAGCAGCTTGGGGACTAGCGGGACTTTAAGCACAGATACGCAGTATTTT
TRBJ1-1,NA,TRBV30,NA,CAWSYNTEAFF,TGTGCCTGGAGCTATAACACTGAAGCTTTCTTT
TRBJ2-1,NA,TRBV7-9,NA,CASSVINEQFF,TGTGCCAGCAGCGTCATCAATGAGCAGTTCTTC
TRBJ1-5,NA,TRBV30,NA,CAWSVQSGGQPQHF,TGTGCCTGGAGTGTACAGTCGGGGGGTCAGCCCCAGCATTTT
TRBJ2-5,TRBD2,TRBV10-2,NA,CATREAGTRLETQYF,TGCGCCACTCGTGAAGCCGGGACTAGACTTGAGACCCAGTACTTC
TRBJ1-2,NA,TRBV5-1,NA,CASSSQGNDYGYTF,TGCGCCAGCAGCTCGCAGGGAAATGACTATGGCTACACCTTC
TRBJ1-2,NA,TRBV7-9,NA,CASTETELYGYTF,TGTGCCTCAACCGAAACAGAACTCTATGGCTACACCTTC
TRBJ2-1,TRBD1,TRBV6-1,NA,CASSEYRDRANEQFF,TGTGCCAGCAGTGAATACCGGGACAGGGCCAATGAGCAGTTCTTC
TRBJ2-1,TRBD2,TRBV29-1,NA,CSFLGTSGSEQFF,TGCAGCTTCCTGGGGACTAGTGGCTCTGAGCAGTTCTTC
TRBJ1-1,TRBD1,TRBV9,NA,CASSVQGGGEAFF,TGTGCCAGCAGCGTACAGGGGGGCGGTGAAGCTTTCTTT
TRBJ1-1,NA,TRBV19,NA,CASSVPQGLNTEAFF,TGTGCCAGTAGTGTACCCCAGGGGTTGAACACTGAAGCTTTCTTT
TRBJ1-5,TRBD1,TRBV27,NA,CASSWTGSNQPQHF,TGTGCCAGCAGTTGGACAGGAAGCAATCAGCCCCAGCATTTT
TRBJ2-3,NA,TRBV29-1,NA,CSVDGSTDTQYF,TGCAGCGTTGACGGGAGCACAGATACGCAGTATTTT
TRBJ2-5,TRBD1,TRBV6-5,once,CASSYSGQGVTQYF,TGTGCCAGCAGTTACTCGGGACAGGGGGTGACCCAGTACTTC
TRBJ2-1,TRBD2,TRBV7-7,NA,CASSSNPSGTSEQFF,TGTGCTAGCAGCTCGAATCCTAGCGGGACTAGTGAGCAGTTCTTC
TRBJ2-1,TRBD2,TRBV7-3,NA,CASSFKGQGLGYNEQFF,TGTGCCAGCAGCTTTAAGGGGCAGGGACTAGGCTACAATGAGCAGTTCTTC
TRBJ2-3,TRBD2,TRBV4-2,NA,CASSQVAGGPDTQYF,TGTGCCAGCAGCCAAGTAGCGGGAGGGCCAGATACGCAGTATTTT
TRBJ2-1,NA,TRBV6-5,NA,CASSYTVIGEQFF,TGTGCCAGCAGTTACACTGTTATCGGTGAGCAGTTCTTC
TRBJ2-2,NA,TRBV27,NA,CASSGALGTGELFF,TGTGCCTCCTCAGGGGCGCTGGGCACCGGGGAGCTGTTTTTT
TRBJ2-5,TRBD1,TRBV12-5,NA,CASGLVLGQGGQETQYF,TGTGCTAGTGGTTTGGTACTAGGACAGGGAGGACAAGAGACCCAGTACTTC
TRBJ2-3,NA,TRBV30,few,CAWSASDTQYF,TGTGCCTGGAGTGCTTCGGATACGCAGTATTTT
TRBJ1-2,TRBD1,TRBV7-8,NA,CASSPDRARGYTF,TGTGCCAGCAGCCCTGACAGGGCGAGGGGCTACACCTTC
TRBJ1-2,NA,TRBV30,NA,CAWTDTGRYGYTF,TGTGCCTGGACGGACACGGGCCGGTATGGCTACACCTTC
TRBJ2-3,NA,TRBV15,NA,CATSRDRYATDTQYF,TGTGCCACCAGCAGAGATCGGTACGCCACAGATACGCAGTATTTT
TRBJ2-5,TRBD2,TRBV10-2,NA,CASRILASETQYF,TGCGCCAGCAGGATACTAGCGTCAGAGACCCAGTACTTC
TRBJ2-1,TRBD2,TRBV4-1,NA,CASSLPGGNEQFF,TGCGCCAGCAGCTTACCCGGGGGGAATGAGCAGTTCTTC